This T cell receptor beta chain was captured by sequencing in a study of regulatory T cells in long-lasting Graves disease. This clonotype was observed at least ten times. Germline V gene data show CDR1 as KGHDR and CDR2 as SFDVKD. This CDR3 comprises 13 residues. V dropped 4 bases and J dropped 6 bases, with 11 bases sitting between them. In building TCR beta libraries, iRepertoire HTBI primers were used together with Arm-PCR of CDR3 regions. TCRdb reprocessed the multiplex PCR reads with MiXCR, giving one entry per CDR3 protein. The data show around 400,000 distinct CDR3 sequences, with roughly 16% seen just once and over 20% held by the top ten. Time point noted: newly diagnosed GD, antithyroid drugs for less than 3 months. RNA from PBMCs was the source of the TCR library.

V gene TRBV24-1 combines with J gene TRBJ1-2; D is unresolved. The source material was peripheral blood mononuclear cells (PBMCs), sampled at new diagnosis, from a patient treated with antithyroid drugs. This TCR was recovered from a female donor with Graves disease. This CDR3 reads CATSDKPGDGYTF. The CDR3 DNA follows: TGTGCCACCAGTGACAAACCGGGAGATGGCTACACCTTC.